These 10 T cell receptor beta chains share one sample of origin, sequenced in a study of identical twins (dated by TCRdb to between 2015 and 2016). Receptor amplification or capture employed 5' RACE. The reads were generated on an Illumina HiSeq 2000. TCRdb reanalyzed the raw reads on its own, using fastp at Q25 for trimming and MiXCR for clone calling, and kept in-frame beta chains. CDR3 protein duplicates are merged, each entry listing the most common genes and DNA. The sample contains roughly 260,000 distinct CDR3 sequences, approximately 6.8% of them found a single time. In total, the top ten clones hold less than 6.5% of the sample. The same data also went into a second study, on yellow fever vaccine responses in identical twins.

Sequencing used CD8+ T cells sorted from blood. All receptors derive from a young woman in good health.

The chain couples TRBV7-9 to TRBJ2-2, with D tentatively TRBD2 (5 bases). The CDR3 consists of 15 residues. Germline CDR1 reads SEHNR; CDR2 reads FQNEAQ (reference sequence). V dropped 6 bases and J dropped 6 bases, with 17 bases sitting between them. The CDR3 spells CASSSPSGEAGELFF. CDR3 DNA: TGTGCCAGCAGTTCACCGTCCGGGGAAGCCGGGGAGCTGTTTTTT.

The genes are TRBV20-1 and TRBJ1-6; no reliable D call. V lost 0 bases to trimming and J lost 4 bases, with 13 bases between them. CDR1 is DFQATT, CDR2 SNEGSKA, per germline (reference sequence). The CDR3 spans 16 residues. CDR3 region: CSARDQVQVYNSPLHF. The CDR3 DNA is TGCAGTGCTAGAGATCAGGTGCAGGTGTATAATTCACCCCTCCACTTT.

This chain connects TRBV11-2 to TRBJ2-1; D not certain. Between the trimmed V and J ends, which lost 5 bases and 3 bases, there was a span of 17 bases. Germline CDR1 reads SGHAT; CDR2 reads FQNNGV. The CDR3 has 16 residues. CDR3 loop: CASSELHPRSYNEQFF. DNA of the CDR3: TGTGCCAGCAGCGAACTCCACCCAAGAAGCTACAATGAGCAGTTCTTC.

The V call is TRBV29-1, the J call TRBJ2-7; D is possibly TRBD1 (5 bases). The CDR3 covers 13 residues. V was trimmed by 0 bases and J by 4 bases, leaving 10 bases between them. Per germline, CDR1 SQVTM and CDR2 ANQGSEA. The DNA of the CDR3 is TGCAGCGTTGAAGAAGGCAGGGAATACGAGCAGTACTTC. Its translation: CSVEEGREYEQYF.

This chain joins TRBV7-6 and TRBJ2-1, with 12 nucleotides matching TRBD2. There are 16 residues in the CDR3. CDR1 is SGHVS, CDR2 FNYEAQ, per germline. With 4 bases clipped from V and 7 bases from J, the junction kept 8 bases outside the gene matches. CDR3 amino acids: CASSYPGLAGQNEQFF. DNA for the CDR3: TGTGCCAGCAGCTATCCGGGACTAGCGGGTCAGAATGAGCAGTTCTTC.

CDR3 sequence (DNA): TGTGCCAGCAGTTTATCCCTCAGCGGGGCCCTCTACAATGAGCAGTTCTTC. Its translation: CASSLSLSGALYNEQFF. The chain carries TRBV27 and TRBJ2-1; 7 bases align to TRBD2. Trimming took 0 bases from V and 3 from J; bases not matched to a gene: 8. This CDR3 has 17 residues. The germline gives CDR1 MNHEY, CDR2 SMNVEV (reference sequence).

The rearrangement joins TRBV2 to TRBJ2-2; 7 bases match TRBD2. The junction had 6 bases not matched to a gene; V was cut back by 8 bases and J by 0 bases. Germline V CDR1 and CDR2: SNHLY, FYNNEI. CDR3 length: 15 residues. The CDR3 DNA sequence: TGTGCCAGCCAGAACGGGGGGTCGAACACCGGGGAGCTGTTTTTT. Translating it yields CASQNGGSNTGELFF. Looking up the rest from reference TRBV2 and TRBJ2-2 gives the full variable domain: EPEVTQTPSHQVTQMGQEVILRCVPISNHLYFYWYRQILGQKVEFLVSFYNNEISEKSEIFDDQFSVERPDGSNFTLKIRSTKLEDSAMYFCASQNGGSNTGELFFGEGSRLTVL.

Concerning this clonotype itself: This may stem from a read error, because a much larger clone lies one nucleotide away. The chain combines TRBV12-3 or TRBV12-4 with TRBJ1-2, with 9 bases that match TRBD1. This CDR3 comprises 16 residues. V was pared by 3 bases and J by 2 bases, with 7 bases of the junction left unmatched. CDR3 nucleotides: TGTGCCAGCAGTTTTCCCAACGGGACAGGGAACTATGGCTACACCTTC. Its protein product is CASSFPNGTGNYGYTF.

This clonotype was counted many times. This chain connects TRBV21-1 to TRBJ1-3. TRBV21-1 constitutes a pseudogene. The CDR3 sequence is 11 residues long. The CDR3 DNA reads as TGTGCCAGCGTAGCTGGAAACACCATATATTTT. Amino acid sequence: CASVAGNTIYF.

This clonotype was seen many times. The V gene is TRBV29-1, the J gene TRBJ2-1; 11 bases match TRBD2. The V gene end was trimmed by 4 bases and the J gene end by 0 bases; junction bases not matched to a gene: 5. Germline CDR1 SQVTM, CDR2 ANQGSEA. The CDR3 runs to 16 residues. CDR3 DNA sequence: TGCAGCGTTGTGGGGCTAGCGGGAGGCTCCTACAATGAGCAGTTCTTC. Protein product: CSVVGLAGGSYNEQFF.